A selection of T cell receptor beta chains follows, all from one sample in a study of CXCR3-negative and CXCR3-positive naive CD8 T cells. TCRdb reprocessed the 5' RACE reads and stores each CDR3 protein as one record, lacking DNA. The table for this sample gives 120,000 to 150,000 distinct CDR3 sequences. Input material: naive CXCR3+ CD8+ T cells from blood. Receptor source: a human donor in good health. Some clones in this sample may be carry-over from other donors' samples. CDR3s include the opening cysteine and the closing phenylalanine or tryptophan.

TRBV7-6	TRBJ2-1	CASSLPNPGGPNNEQFF
TRBV7-3	TRBJ1-1	CASSYGTGVDAFF
TRBV11-2	TRBJ1-1	CTSSPSPVLEAFF
TRBV29-1	TRBJ2-3	CSVPWGSSTDTQYF
TRBV12-3/TRBV12-4	TRBJ1-1	CASRGQGALGTEAFF
TRBV29-1	TRBJ2-1	CSVTSGGSEQFF
TRBV7-9	TRBJ2-3	CASSLLIGEATDTQYF
TRBV5-1	TRBJ2-7	CASSLVAQLGSSSYEQYF
TRBV4-2	TRBJ1-2	CASSQGDYGYTF
TRBV19	TRBJ1-1	CASSYDLGEEAFF
TRBV28	TRBJ2-1	CASSFSRNEQFF
TRBV15	TRBJ2-2	CATSRTGPPGELFF
TRBV7-9	TRBJ1-1	CASSLMDRGLGTEAFF
TRBV7-6	TRBJ2-2	CASSSGLVSPGELFF
TRBV25-1	TRBJ2-5	CASSEYAEETQYF
TRBV3-1	TRBJ2-7	CASATGTGLYEQYF
TRBV20-1	TRBJ1-2	CSARMGRFTNYGYTF
TRBV6-5	TRBJ2-1	CASSSTGPGHGYNEQFF